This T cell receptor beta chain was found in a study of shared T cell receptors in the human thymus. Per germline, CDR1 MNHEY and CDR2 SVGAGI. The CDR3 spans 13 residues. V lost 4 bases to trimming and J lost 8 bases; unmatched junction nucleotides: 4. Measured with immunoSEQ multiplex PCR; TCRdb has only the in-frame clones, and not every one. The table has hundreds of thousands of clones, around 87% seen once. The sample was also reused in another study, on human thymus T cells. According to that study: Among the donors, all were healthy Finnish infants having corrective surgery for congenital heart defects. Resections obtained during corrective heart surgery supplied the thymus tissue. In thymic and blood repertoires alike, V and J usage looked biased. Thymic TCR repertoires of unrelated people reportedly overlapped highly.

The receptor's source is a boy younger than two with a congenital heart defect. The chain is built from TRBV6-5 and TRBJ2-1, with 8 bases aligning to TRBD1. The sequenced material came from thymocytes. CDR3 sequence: CASSSDRGHEQFF. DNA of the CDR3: TGTGCCAGCAGTTCCGACAGGGGTCATGAGCAGTTCTTC.